This T cell receptor beta chain was captured in a study of T cells in Graves' hyperthyroidism and ophthalmopathy. General study findings and limits: Separation of ophthalmopathy from stable hyperthyroidism was achieved by a 13 V-J model. The model identified upcoming ophthalmopathy a median around 7.1 months ahead of onset.

This clonotype has a count of ten or more. Its antigen is undetermined. TCR beta CDR3 sequences were amplified from RNA transcripts. The HTBI primer set drove a first-round RT-PCR of the TCR CDR3. TCRdb called the multiplex PCR reads again in MiXCR, with one record for every CDR3 protein. The sample records about 480,000 distinct CDR3 sequences, around 22% being singletons. The CDR3 runs 15 residues. CDR1 and CDR2 from the germline V gene are MDHEN and SYDVKM. The V end was cut by 8 bases, the J end by 3 bases, with 19 bases between. The receptor comes from a woman in her thirties with Graves' ophthalmopathy. The chain recombines TRBV28 with TRBJ1-2; weak D call: TRBD1 (5 bases). The sequenced sample consisted of blood. The CDR3 loop reads CASLSRGEGYYGYTF. The CDR3 DNA is TGTGCCAGCCTCAGTCGAGGGGAGGGGTACTATGGCTACACCTTC.